Described below is a single TCR beta chain sequence and its context. V trimming: 3 bases; J trimming: 8 bases; junction bases outside the gene matches: 1. Germline V gene lookup returns CDR1 GTSNPN and CDR2 SVGIG (reference sequence). The CDR3 is 11 amino acids. This specimen belongs to a study of technical replicates of blood from a handful of donors. Data came from immunoSEQ multiplex PCR; TCRdb stores just in-frame clones and leaves some out. The sample comprises roughly 50,000 clones, around 95% of which are singletons, and 4.2% rests with the top ten. Input material: PBMCs. The sequence derives from a human donor in good health. Some clones in this sample may be carry-over from other donors' samples. V usage is TRBV30 and J usage is TRBJ1-2; 9 bases match TRBD1. The CDR3 DNA follows: TGTGCCTGGAGGGACAGGGGAGGCTACACCTTC. Protein: CAWRDRGGYTF. Combining the CDR3 with reference TRBV30 and TRBJ1-2 gives the whole variable domain SQTIHQWPATLVQPVGSPLSLECTVEGTSNPNLYWYRQAAGRGLQLLFYSVGIGQISSEVPQNLSASRPQDRQFILSSKKLLLSDSGFYLCAWRDRGGYTFGSGTRLTVV.